This TCR beta chain comes out of a study of PD-L1 blockade in urothelial cancer. Study information: The authors examined blood 3 weeks (second dose) and 6 weeks after treatment start.

Samples were collected from each patient before treatment and during treatment. Each patient gave between 1 and 8 of them in total. Assay used: immunoSEQ multiplex PCR; TCRdb lists only in-frame clones, some missing. The data show tens of thousands of clones, around 84% seen once. The study's findings and limits: Better survival was predicted when blood TCR clonality before treatment fell below the median.

With regard to this clone: Its matching antigen is unknown.

V was clipped by 0 bases and J by 0 bases, with 5 bases between them. The germline gives CDR1 MNHEY, CDR2 SVGAGI. This CDR3 comprises 14 residues. The chain recombines TRBV6-5 with TRBJ1-1; D perhaps matches TRBD1 (5 bases). The origin of this receptor is a man in his fifties with urothelial cancer. Material: PBMCs, obtained around atezolizumab (anti-PD-L1) treatment. The CDR3, as DNA: TGTGCCAGCAGTTACTCCAGGGTGAACACTGAAGCTTTCTTT. It specifies CASSYSRVNTEAFF.